The TCR beta chain under discussion was sequenced for a study of cytomegalovirus exposure and HLA in healthy donors (dated by TCRdb to 2016 to 2017). About the full investigation: A later analysis indicated that the 95 to 150 validation repertoires were generated on the platform also employed for the approximately 700 repertoires of the first cohort. The aim of the study was to test whether cataloging public T cell receptors could identify signatures of past pathogen exposure. In addition to the first cohort of 666 subjects, a separate validation cohort of approximately 110 different subjects was used. To predict cytomegalovirus infection status, the study brought together high-throughput TCR immunosequencing, statistical association of individual TCRs with disease status, and machine learning.

Separate from the approximately 670-subject first cohort, the validation cohort of about 120 subjects was the group to which the donors belonged. Spanning cysteine to phenylalanine, the CDR3 consists of 17 amino acids. CDR3 DNA is the only sequence kept; it has 51 bases, read in frame from the first base. Via the germline V gene, CDR1 is SQVTM and CDR2 ANQGSEA. The junction shows trimming of 1 base on V and 0 bases on J, and the gene matches do not reach 6 bases of it. Study-wide conclusions, independent of this receptor: Three of the identified cytomegalovirus-associated TCR beta chains were confirmed in vitro to be specific for cytomegalovirus antigens. Most TCR sequences were observed very rarely across donors, whereas some public TCRs were present in many individuals. A total of 150 to 200 TCR beta chains were listed by the study as associated with cytomegalovirus. In both the original and validation cohorts, the classifier was reported to diagnose cytomegalovirus status with high specificity and sensitivity. Subsequent analysis determined that TCRs grouped into clusters in the first cohort also showed a tendency toward co-occurrence across the 120 or so validation repertoires, and 94% of cluster scores exceeded 0. The authors suggested that the approach could potentially be extended to other disease states and immunological phenotypes. All 120 or so repertoires were used to score co-occurrence in the validation cohort in a later analysis, because that analysis had no HLA typing for the cohort.

Points on this clone: The specificity of this receptor is unknown. No much larger clonotype is one base removed from it; base qualities were not supplied.

Libraries were prepared through the immunoSEQ multiplex PCR assay. The paper's data handling went like this. A statistical classification framework was built to diagnose cytomegalovirus status from the catalog of TCR beta chain sequences. TCRdb's version of the immuneACCESS table is confined to in-frame rearrangements and falls short of the full clone set. An unresolved V gene accounts for under half of the shortfall where checked; the remainder is of unknown origin. V and J calls and clone size are those listed in that table; D and trimming were worked out from the DNA. In this sample the table shows about 130,000 clones, approximately 91% of which occur a single time. Of the sample, 1.4% to 1.5% falls within the top ten clones.

Sequenced: PBMCs. The chain is encoded by TRBV29-1 joined to TRBJ2-1; 10 bases in the middle match TRBD2. This TCR was sampled from a man aged 25 to 45 in good health and CMV-seronegative. Here the CDR3 is given as CSVEGLAGASSYNEQFF. The DNA is TGCAGCGTTGAAGGGCTAGCGGGGGCAAGCTCCTACAATGAGCAGTTCTTC.